Given below is one T cell receptor beta chain in context. Its antigen is undetermined. One to two pinch biopsies were taken from the rectum during colonoscopy. This table comes from immunoSEQ multiplex PCR, and its TCRdb copy is limited to in-frame clones, with some not included. This sample has some 15,000 clones; around 80% occur once, and the top ten carry over 6.5%. This entry comes from a study of pediatric ulcerative colitis. The CDR3 extends over 14 amino acids. Germline CDR1 reads LNHDA; CDR2 reads SQIVND (reference sequence). The V and J ends lost 7 bases and 1 base, in that order; junction bases with no gene match: 6. Study outcomes and limitations: Acute severe colitis showed lower rectal diversity from clonal expansions.

Sequencing used gut tissue. V is TRBV19 and J is TRBJ1-2; 7 bases fit TRBD1. The origin of this receptor is a boy younger than 18 who was a control in a study of pediatric ulcerative colitis. The CDR3 here is CASKATGYNYGYTF. The CDR3 DNA follows: TGTGCCAGTAAAGCGACAGGGTATAACTATGGCTACACCTTC.